One and the same sample provided the 20 T cell receptor beta chains below, sequenced in a study of OX40 agonist ivuxolimab in advanced cancers. Clones were read by immunoSEQ multiplex PCR, and TCRdb kept only the in-frame ones, dropping some. The data contain tens of thousands of clones, under 90% of them singletons. Sequences were derived from CD4+ or CD8+ T cells sorted from blood, sampled in a trial of the OX40 agonist ivuxolimab. These receptors were taken from an adult with an advanced solid tumor such as melanoma, head and neck, liver or kidney cancer.

The V and J genes are TRBV11-3 and TRBJ2-3; possibly TRBD2 for D (5 bases). The germline V gene encodes CDR1 SGHNT and CDR2 YENEEA. The germline V and J ends were trimmed by 2 bases and 3 bases, with 6 bases remaining between them. CDR3 length equals 13 residues. The CDR3 DNA reads TGTGCCAGCAGCTTATCGGGAACAGATACGCAGTATTTT. It codes for CASSLSGTDTQYF.

The chain has TRBV2 and TRBJ2-1; 7 bases match TRBD2. Looked up from germline, CDR1 is SNHLY and CDR2 is FYNNEI. CDR3 length equals 15 residues. V shed 6 bases and J 8 bases; nucleotides not matched to a gene: 13. The CDR3 loop reads CASRPNSGELYEQFF. The CDR3 nucleotides read TGTGCCAGCAGGCCGAACAGCGGGGAGCTGTATGAGCAGTTCTTC.

The gene calls are TRBV19 and TRBJ1-5, with D hard to call. V was cut by 2 bases and J by 5 bases, with 7 bases left in between. CDR1 and CDR2 (germline): LNHDA, SQIVND (reference sequence). The CDR3 has 13 residues. The CDR3 region is CASSIRTDQPQHF. The CDR3 DNA sequence: TGTGCCAGTAGTATAAGAACAGATCAGCCCCAGCATTTT.

V is TRBV7-9 and J is TRBJ1-4; D unresolved. Germline V CDR1 and CDR2: SEHNR, FQNEAQ (reference sequence). Trimming removed 1 base at V and 6 bases at J, with 15 bases between. This CDR3 comprises 16 residues. DNA for the CDR3: TGTGCCAGCAGCTTAGACTTTTTCGCGACGGATGAAAAACTGTTTTTT. Translation: CASSLDFFATDEKLFF.

The rearrangement uses TRBV5-1 and TRBJ2-3, with D unclear. CDR3 length: 17 amino acids. Looked up from germline, CDR1 is SGHRS and CDR2 is YFSETQ. Trimming removed 4 bases at V and 2 bases at J, with 20 bases between. CDR3 nucleotide sequence: TGCGCCAGCAGCCGTGTAGGAATTACAGCGTTCACAGATACGCAGTATTTT. Encoded protein: CASSRVGITAFTDTQYF.

The chain links TRBV10-3 to TRBJ2-7, with D unresolved. This CDR3 is 12 amino acids long. Germline values: CDR1 ENHRY, CDR2 SYGVKD. Trimming removed 9 bases at V and 1 base at J, with 10 bases between. The CDR3 nucleotides read TGTGCCATTGGCGCGGTATCCTACGAGCAGTACTTC. It codes for CAIGAVSYEQYF.

This sequence joins TRBV27 and TRBJ2-4, with 7 bases aligning to TRBD1. Germline V gene lookup returns CDR1 MNHEY and CDR2 SMNVEV (reference sequence). Trimming took 0 bases from V and 3 from J; bases not matched to a gene: 5. The length of the CDR3 is 16 residues. The CDR3 DNA is TGTGCCAGCAGTTTATCAGGGGGCTTGCTCAAAAACATTCAGTACTTC. Protein product: CASSLSGGLLKNIQYF.

CDR3 amino acids: CASSTGGGTEAFF. The CDR3 DNA sequence: TGTGCCAGCAGTACAGGGGGCGGTACTGAAGCTTTCTTT. The chain couples TRBV27 to TRBJ1-1; 9 bases are shared with TRBD1. The V segment lost 5 bases and the J segment 5 bases; nucleotides outside the gene matches: 3. Germline assignment: CDR1 MNHEY and CDR2 SMNVEV (reference sequence). This CDR3 is built from 13 residues.

V is TRBV27 and J is TRBJ2-1, with 7 bases that match TRBD1. V dropped 5 bases and J dropped 6; count of bases not matched to a gene: 7. The germline CDR1 and CDR2 sequences are MNHEY and SMNVEV (reference sequence). The CDR3 sequence is 14 residues long. The CDR3 sequence: CASSPGQFTNEQFF. As DNA, the CDR3 is TGTGCCAGCAGTCCGGGACAGTTCACCAATGAGCAGTTCTTC.

This clone was picked up one time. The chain employs TRBV6-6 and TRBJ2-5, with D possibly being TRBD1 (6 bases). Deletions cut 5 bases from V and 5 bases from J, with 15 bases between. The CDR3 is made up of 14 amino acids. The V gene's germline CDR1 is MNHNY and CDR2 SVGAGI (reference sequence). The CDR3 DNA is TGTGCCAGCAGTCTTCAGGGGTTGCGGGAGACCCAGTACTTC. Protein product: CASSLQGLRETQYF.

V and J are TRBV19 and TRBJ2-7, with a possible D match to TRBD1 (6 bases). This CDR3 has 12 residues. Germline CDR1 and CDR2: LNHDA and SQIVND (reference sequence). The V end lost 5 bases, the J end lost 3 bases, and 8 bases lay between the germline ends. The CDR3 protein is CASSSGVYEQYF. DNA of the CDR3: TGTGCCAGTAGTTCAGGGGTCTACGAGCAGTACTTC.

For the CDR3, the DNA is TGTGCCAGCAGCTTAGTTTCGGGGCTCGACAGAGAGACCCAGTACTTC. Its protein is CASSLVSGLDRETQYF. V and J are TRBV7-2 and TRBJ2-5; D is perhaps TRBD1 or TRBD2 (5 bases each). Trimming pared 1 base from V and 4 bases from J, leaving 16 bases between. The CDR3 extends over 16 amino acids. The germline CDR1 and CDR2 sequences are SGHTA and FQGNSA.

This chain uses TRBV5-1 with TRBJ2-7; 7 bases align to TRBD2. The CDR3 runs 15 residues. V lost 0 bases and J lost 6; bases outside the gene matches: 9. Germline CDR1 reads SGHRS; CDR2 reads YFSETQ. The CDR3 sequence: CASSLGAGGGSEQYF. The CDR3 DNA is TGCGCCAGCAGCTTGGGCGCTGGGGGGGGATCCGAGCAGTACTTC.

This chain joins TRBV5-1 and TRBJ1-1; no definite D call. V gave up 8 bases and J gave up 2 bases, with 19 bases separating them. The CDR3 runs 15 residues. CDR1 is SGHRS, CDR2 YFSETQ, per germline. CDR3 sequence: CASSLGRITNTEAFF. As DNA, the CDR3 is TGCGCCAGTAGCCTGGGTCGGATAACAAACACTGAAGCTTTCTTT. The whole variable domain, remainder taken from reference TRBV5-1 and TRBJ1-1, is KAGVTQTPRYLIKTRGQQVTLSCSPISGHRSVSWYQQTPGQGLQFLFEYFSETQRNKGNFPGRFSGRQFSNSRSEMNVSTLELGDSALYLCASSLGRITNTEAFFGQGTRLTVV.

The chain carries TRBV2 and TRBJ1-2; D possibly corresponds to TRBD1 (5 bases). V was clipped by 4 bases and J by 8 bases, with 20 bases between them. This CDR3 comprises 15 residues. CDR1 and CDR2 (germline): SNHLY, FYNNEI. CDR3: CASSVHRQTPSGYTF. The CDR3 DNA reads as TGTGCCAGCAGTGTACACCGACAGACACCGTCGGGCTACACCTTC. The variable domain in full, with the rest retrieved from reference TRBV2 and TRBJ1-2, is EPEVTQTPSHQVTQMGQEVILRCVPISNHLYFYWYRQILGQKVEFLVSFYNNEISEKSEIFDDQFSVERPDGSNFTLKIRSTKLEDSAMYFCASSVHRQTPSGYTFGSGTRLTVV.

The chain combines TRBV9 with TRBJ2-3, with D possibly being TRBD1 (5 bases). Germline CDR1 reads SGDLS; CDR2 reads YYNGEE. Trimming removed 4 bases at V and 1 base at J, with 13 bases between. There are 15 residues in the CDR3. CDR3 DNA: TGTGCCAGCAGCCCCCGACAGCCGGGCACAGATACGCAGTATTTT. Its translation is CASSPRQPGTDTQYF.

V usage is TRBV27 and J usage is TRBJ2-1, with 15 bases matching TRBD2. This CDR3 contains 16 residues. V lost 3 bases to trimming and J lost 14 bases; unmatched junction nucleotides: 11. The germline CDR1 and CDR2 sequences are MNHEY and SMNVEV (reference sequence). The CDR3 DNA reads as TGTGCCAGCAGTTTGTGGACTAGCGGGGGGGCAGGATTTAAGTTCTTC. Amino acids: CASSLWTSGGAGFKFF.

The chain is built from TRBV28 and TRBJ1-6; TRBD1 is a possible D gene (6 bases). Germline loops: CDR1 MDHEN, CDR2 SYDVKM. V lost 3 bases, J lost 14 bases, and 17 bases lay in between. This CDR3 spans 14 amino acids. The CDR3 region has the DNA TGTGCCAGCAGTTTTGGGGGGCCCTTGTTAGCCCTCCACTTT. Translation gives CASSFGGPLLALHF.

This clone showed up just once. The V and J genes are TRBV9 and TRBJ1-2; 9 positions agree with TRBD1. The length of the CDR3 is 17 residues. The trim removed 3 bases at V and 0 bases at J, leaving 9 bases unmatched. Germline-derived CDR1 and CDR2 are SGDLS and YYNGEE. The CDR3 DNA reads TGTGCCAGCAGCGGAAGGACAGGGGACCCCCCTAACTATGGCTACACCTTC. It translates to CASSGRTGDPPNYGYTF. Complete variable domain (other parts from reference TRBV9 and TRBJ1-2): DSGVTQTPKHLITATGQRVTLRCSPRSGDLSVYWYQQSLDQGLQFLIQYYNGEERAKGNILERFSAQQFPDLHSELNLSSLELGDSALYFCASSGRTGDPPNYGYTFGSGTRLTVV.

This chain links TRBV11-3 with TRBJ2-7; D perhaps matches TRBD2 (6 bases). CDR3 length: 14 residues. V dropped 4 bases and J dropped 1 base, with 11 bases sitting between them. Germline V gives CDR1 SGHNT, CDR2 YENEEA. DNA of the CDR3: TGTGCCAGCAGCTCTGCTAGCGTTTCCTACGAGCAGTACTTC. Its translation: CASSSASVSYEQYF.